The 18 T cell receptor beta chains below come from one sample, sequenced in a study of blood T cell repertoires in COVID-19 (dated by TCRdb to 2019 to 2021). The library was produced with the immunoSEQ multiplex PCR assay. TCRdb limited this immuneACCESS table to in-frame rearrangements with V and J called. A share of clones is missing; checked studies link under half to unresolved V genes, and the rest is unexplained. The sample has roughly 150,000 clones on record, about 80% of them singletons. In total, the top ten clones hold about 0.5% of the sample. Sequenced: peripheral blood. Receptors were obtained from a man in his fifties or sixties with acute or convalescent COVID-19.

V and J are TRBV4-2 and TRBJ2-5, with a possible D match to TRBD2 (6 bases). The germline V gene encodes CDR1 LGHNA and CDR2 YNFKEQ. The CDR3 covers 16 residues. V dropped 1 base and J dropped 5 bases, with 17 bases sitting between them. The CDR3 region is CASSQGLRRSGETQYF. CDR3 bases: TGTGCCAGCAGCCAAGGGTTAAGGCGGAGCGGGGAGACCCAGTACTTC.

The V gene is TRBV4-2, the J gene TRBJ2-7; D might be TRBD2 (6 bases). This CDR3 has 15 residues. V was pared by 0 bases and J by 3 bases, with 12 bases between. The germline V gene has CDR1 LGHNA and CDR2 YNFKEQ. CDR3 coding DNA: TGTGCCAGCAGCCAAGATCCAGCGGGCCACTACGAGCAGTACTTC. Its protein is CASSQDPAGHYEQYF.

The chain recombines TRBV5-4 with TRBJ1-1; the D gene is possibly TRBD1 (6 bases). The CDR3 covers 13 residues. V lost 6 bases to trimming and J lost 4 bases, with 13 bases between them. CDR1 SGHNT and CDR2 YYREEE come from the germline V gene (reference sequence). The CDR3 reads CASIRQGTTEAFF. The CDR3 DNA follows: TGTGCCAGCATCCGTCAGGGGACCACTGAAGCTTTCTTT. The entire variable domain, with the rest obtained from reference TRBV5-4 and TRBJ1-1, is as follows: ETGVTQSPTHLIKTRGQQVTLRCSSQSGHNTVSWYQQALGQGPQFIFQYYREEENGRGNFPPRFSGLQFPNYSSELNVNALELDDSALYLCASIRQGTTEAFFGQGTRLTVV.

This rearrangement joins TRBV10-3 to TRBJ2-7; 9 nucleotides align to TRBD2. The CDR3 is 15 amino acids. Trimming at V came to 4 bases and at J to 1 base, leaving 5 bases not matched to a gene. From germline, CDR1 is ENHRY and CDR2 SYGVKD. CDR3 amino acids: CAISVGSGGSYEQYF. CDR3 coding DNA: TGTGCCATCAGTGTGGGTAGCGGGGGATCCTACGAGCAGTACTTC.

This clone was counted between two and nine times. This chain links TRBV6-5 with TRBJ1-2, with 8 positions matching TRBD1. The CDR3 runs 13 residues. Germline CDR1 and CDR2: MNHEY and SVGAGI. After removal of 7 bases from V and 2 bases from J, the junction contained 3 bases not matched to a gene. For the CDR3, the DNA is TGTGCCAGCACCAGGGGGCGCAACTATGGCTACACCTTC. It yields the protein CASTRGRNYGYTF.

Points on this clone: This sample also contains other DNA sequences that code for the same CDR3. The chain is built from TRBV9 and TRBJ2-7; the match to TRBD1 covers 8 bases. Germline CDR1 is SGDLS and CDR2 is YYNGEE. Trimming removed 3 bases from V and 7 bases from J; junction bases left unmatched: 3. The length of the CDR3 is 12 residues. The chain's CDR3 is CASSGTGGEQYF. In DNA form, the CDR3 reads TGTGCCAGCAGCGGAACAGGGGGTGAGCAGTACTTC.

Only a few counts were recorded for this clone. The chain carries TRBV18 and TRBJ1-2, with D unresolved. The germline gives CDR1 KGHSH, CDR2 LQKENI. With 5 bases removed from V and 0 bases from J, the gap between germline ends came to 13 bases. The CDR3 is 15 residues long. CDR3 region: CASSTSRGPNYGYTF. CDR3 coding DNA: TGTGCCAGCTCAACATCCAGAGGCCCTAACTATGGCTACACCTTC.

The chain carries TRBV7-4 and TRBJ1-5; D gene ambiguous. With 5 bases removed from V and 8 bases from J, the gap between germline ends came to 10 bases. The CDR3 length is 12 residues. Germline loops: CDR1 SGHVT, CDR2 SQSDAQ. CDR3 sequence: CASSPAREPQHF. Here the CDR3 DNA reads TGTGCCAGCAGCCCGGCCCGGGAGCCCCAGCATTTT.

The J gene is TRBJ1-1, the V gene TRBV6-5; possibly TRBD1 for D (5 bases). The germline V gene encodes CDR1 MNHEY and CDR2 SVGAGI. The CDR3 is 13 residues long. V gave up 6 bases and J gave up 0 bases, with 8 bases separating them. The CDR3 loop reads CASRTTVNTEAFF. CDR3 bases: TGTGCCAGCAGAACGACAGTGAACACTGAAGCTTTCTTT.

The V and J genes are TRBV9 and TRBJ1-5; 7 nucleotides align to TRBD1. Per the germline V gene, CDR1 is SGDLS and CDR2 is YYNGEE. The V segment lost 3 bases and the J segment 5 bases; nucleotides outside the gene matches: 5. The CDR3 has 14 amino acids. The CDR3 is CASSASGGHQPQHF. In DNA form, the CDR3 reads TGTGCCAGCAGCGCTTCAGGGGGTCATCAGCCCCAGCATTTT.

The chain couples TRBV9 to TRBJ2-7; the match to TRBD2 covers 9 bases. The germline gives CDR1 SGDLS, CDR2 YYNGEE. Trimming at V came to 0 bases and at J to 3 bases, leaving 19 bases not matched to a gene. The CDR3 runs to 20 residues. Written as DNA, the CDR3 is TGTGCCAGCAGCGTAGGAGGATTTAGCGGGAGAAACGCCCACCTCTACGAGCAGTACTTC. The encoded protein is CASSVGGFSGRNAHLYEQYF.

This clone was recorded a few times. The V gene is TRBV27, the J gene TRBJ1-2; 9 nucleotides align to TRBD1. The CDR3 has 15 amino acids. Germline values: CDR1 MNHEY, CDR2 SMNVEV (reference sequence). The trim removed 5 bases at V and 8 bases at J, leaving 12 bases unmatched. The DNA of the CDR3 is TGTGCCAGCAGTCCCCGGGACAGGGCCACGAAGGGCTACACCTTC. Residues: CASSPRDRATKGYTF.

The V gene is TRBV6-4, the J gene TRBJ2-3; 12 nucleotides align to TRBD1. Germline V gives CDR1 MRHNA, CDR2 SNTAGT. The CDR3 has 15 amino acids. Trimming at V came to 3 bases and at J to 6 bases, leaving 4 bases not matched to a gene. The CDR3 nucleotides read TGTGCCAGCAGTGAAGGGACAGGGGGCCGTGATACGCAGTATTTT. Encoded protein: CASSEGTGGRDTQYF.

The chain is built from TRBV30 and TRBJ1-1; weak D call: TRBD1 (5 bases). This CDR3 comprises 15 residues. Germline V gene lookup returns CDR1 GTSNPN and CDR2 SVGIG (reference sequence). Trimming pared 3 bases from V and 4 bases from J, leaving 18 bases between. The CDR3 here is CAWSLVWDLATEAFF. CDR3 in DNA: TGTGCCTGGAGCCTAGTATGGGACTTGGCCACTGAAGCTTTCTTT.

V and J are TRBV7-3 and TRBJ1-1; D may be TRBD1 (6 bases). There are 16 residues in the CDR3. The V gene's germline CDR1 is SGHTA and CDR2 FQGTGA. The V end lost 5 bases, the J end lost 3 bases, and 19 bases lay between the germline ends. CDR3 residues: CASSERQIGTYTEAFF. The DNA of the CDR3 is TGTGCCAGCAGCGAGCGACAAATCGGGACATACACTGAAGCTTTCTTT.

The rearrangement uses TRBV29-1 and TRBJ2-5; tentative D call: TRBD1 (5 bases). Germline-derived CDR1 and CDR2 are SQVTM and ANQGSEA. Trimming shortened V by 4 bases and J by 2 bases, and 8 bases separated the two germline ends. The CDR3 has 12 amino acids. The CDR3, as DNA: TGCAGCGTTGCCAGGGCTCAAGAGACCCAGTACTTC. Its protein is CSVARAQETQYF.

The chain is built from TRBV6-2 or TRBV6-3 and TRBJ2-2; 9 bases line up with TRBD1. Germline V gene data show CDR1 as MNHEY and CDR2 as SVGEGT. The CDR3 runs 15 residues. V lost 5 bases to trimming and J lost 9 bases; unmatched junction nucleotides: 10. The CDR3 sequence is CASSRTGVGVRELFF. The CDR3 DNA follows: TGTGCCAGCAGTCGGACAGGGGTTGGCGTCCGGGAGCTGTTTTTT.

This rearrangement joins TRBV4-3 to TRBJ2-4, with D possibly TRBD2 on 6 matching bases. This CDR3 has 16 residues. V gave up 0 bases and J gave up 8 bases, with 17 bases separating them. In germline, CDR1 is LGHNA, CDR2 YSLEER. CDR3 loop: CASSQDRGTYGDIQYF. CDR3 sequence (DNA): TGCGCCAGCAGCCAAGATCGCGGGACGTATGGGGACATTCAGTACTTC.